This TCR beta chain was profiled in a study of T cells after posttransplantation cyclophosphamide. Notes on the study in general: Tissue-infiltrating T cells from skin or gut overlapped little with blood T cells. Recipient CMV seropositivity and CMV reactivation strongly tracked TRB clonality. Later blood repertoires were often dominated by clones from the donor CD8+ memory compartment.

Some clones are missing from TCRdb's copy, which holds only in-frame ones; the method was immunoSEQ multiplex PCR. The sample lists 4,500 to 5,000 clones; about 80% were seen once. Busulfan-fludarabine conditioning, marrow transplant, and cyclophosphamide on days +3 and +4 were administered. Germline assignment: CDR1 SEHNR and CDR2 FQNEAQ (reference sequence). The CDR3 extends over 14 amino acids. V was pared by 0 bases and J by 2 bases, with 7 bases between. With respect to this clone: Its specificity is not known.

The chain recombines TRBV7-9 with TRBJ1-1; unclear D gene. This receptor was identified in a male patient aged 45-59 years who received an allogeneic stem cell transplant from an unrelated donor, was CMV-positive, and had acute GVHD only. Part of the T cell pool may stem from the graft donor. Source: PBMCs, taken 86 days after allogeneic stem cell transplant with posttransplant cyclophosphamide. CDR3 DNA sequence: TGTGCCAGCAGCTTAGCGGCCATCAACACTGAAGCTTTCTTT. Translation: CASSLAAINTEAFF.